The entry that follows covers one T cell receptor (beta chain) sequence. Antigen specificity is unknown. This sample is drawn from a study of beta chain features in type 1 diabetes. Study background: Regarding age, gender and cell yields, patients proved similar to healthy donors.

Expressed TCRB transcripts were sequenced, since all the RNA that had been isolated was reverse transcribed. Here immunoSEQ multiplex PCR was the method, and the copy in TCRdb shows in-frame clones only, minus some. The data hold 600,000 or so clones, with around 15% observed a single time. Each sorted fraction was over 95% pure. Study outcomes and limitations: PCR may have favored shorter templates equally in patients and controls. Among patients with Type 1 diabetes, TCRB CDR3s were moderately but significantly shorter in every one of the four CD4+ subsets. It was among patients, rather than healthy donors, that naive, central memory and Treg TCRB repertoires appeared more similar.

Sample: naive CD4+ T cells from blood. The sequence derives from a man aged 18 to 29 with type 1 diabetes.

CDR3 region: CAISPRLEYTDTQYF. CDR3 DNA sequence: TGTGCCATCAGCCCGCGTCTGGAGTACACAGATACGCAGTATTTT. This chain links TRBV10-3 with TRBJ2-3; D uncertain. Trimming stripped 6 bases from V and 2 bases from J, with 15 bases between. This CDR3 spans 15 amino acids. CDR1 ENHRY and CDR2 SYGVKD come from the germline V gene.